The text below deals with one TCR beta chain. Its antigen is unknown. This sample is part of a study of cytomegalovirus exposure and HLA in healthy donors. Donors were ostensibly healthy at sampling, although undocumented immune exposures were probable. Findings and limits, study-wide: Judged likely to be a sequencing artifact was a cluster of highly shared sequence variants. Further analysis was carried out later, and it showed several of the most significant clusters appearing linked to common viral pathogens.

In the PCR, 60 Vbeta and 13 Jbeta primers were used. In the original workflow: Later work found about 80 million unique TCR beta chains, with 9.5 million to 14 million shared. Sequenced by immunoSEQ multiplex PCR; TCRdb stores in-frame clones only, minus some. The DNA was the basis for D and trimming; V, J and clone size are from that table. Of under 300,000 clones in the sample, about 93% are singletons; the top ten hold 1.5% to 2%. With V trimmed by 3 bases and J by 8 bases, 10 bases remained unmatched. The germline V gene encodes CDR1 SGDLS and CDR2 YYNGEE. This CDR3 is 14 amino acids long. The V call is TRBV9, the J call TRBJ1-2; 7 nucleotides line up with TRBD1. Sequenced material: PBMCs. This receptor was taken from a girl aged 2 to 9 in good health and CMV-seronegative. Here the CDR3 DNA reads TGTGCCAGCAGCGACGTGACAGGGCAGGGCGGCTACACCTTC. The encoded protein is CASSDVTGQGGYTF.